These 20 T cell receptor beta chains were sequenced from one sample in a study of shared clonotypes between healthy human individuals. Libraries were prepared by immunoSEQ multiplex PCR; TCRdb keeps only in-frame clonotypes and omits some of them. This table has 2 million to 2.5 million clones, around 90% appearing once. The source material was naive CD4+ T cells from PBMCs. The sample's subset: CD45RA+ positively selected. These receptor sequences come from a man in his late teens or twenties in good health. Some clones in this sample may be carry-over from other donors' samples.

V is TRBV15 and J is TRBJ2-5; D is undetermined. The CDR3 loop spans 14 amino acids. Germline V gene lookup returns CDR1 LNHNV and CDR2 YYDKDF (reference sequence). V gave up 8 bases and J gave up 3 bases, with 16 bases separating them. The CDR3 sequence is CATVRAPGEETQYF. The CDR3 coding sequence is TGTGCCACCGTTAGGGCTCCCGGCGAAGAGACCCAGTACTTC.

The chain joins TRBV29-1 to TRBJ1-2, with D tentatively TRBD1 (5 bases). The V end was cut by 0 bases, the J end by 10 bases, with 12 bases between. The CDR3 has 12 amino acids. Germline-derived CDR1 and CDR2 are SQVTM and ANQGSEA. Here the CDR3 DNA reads TGCAGCGTTGAAGATCTTGGGGGTCCCTACACCTTC. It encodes CSVEDLGGPYTF.

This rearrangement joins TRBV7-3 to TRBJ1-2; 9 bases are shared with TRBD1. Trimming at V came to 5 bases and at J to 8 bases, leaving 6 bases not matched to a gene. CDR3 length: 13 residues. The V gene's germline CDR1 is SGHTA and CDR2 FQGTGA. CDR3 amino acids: CASSGTGFVGYTF. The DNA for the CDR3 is TGTGCCAGCAGCGGGACAGGGTTCGTCGGCTACACCTTC.

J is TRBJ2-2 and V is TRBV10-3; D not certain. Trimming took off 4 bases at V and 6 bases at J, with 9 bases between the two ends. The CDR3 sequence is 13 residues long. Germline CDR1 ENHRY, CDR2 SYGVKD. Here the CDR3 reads CAISGPSPGELFF. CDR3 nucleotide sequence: TGTGCCATCAGTGGCCCCTCGCCCGGGGAGCTGTTTTTT.

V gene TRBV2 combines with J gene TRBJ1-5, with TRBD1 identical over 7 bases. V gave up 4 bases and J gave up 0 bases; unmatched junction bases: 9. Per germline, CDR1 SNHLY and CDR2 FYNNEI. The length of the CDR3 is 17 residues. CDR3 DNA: TGTGCCAGCAGTGTGCTCCGACAGGGTAATAGCAATCAGCCCCAGCATTTT. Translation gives CASSVLRQGNSNQPQHF.

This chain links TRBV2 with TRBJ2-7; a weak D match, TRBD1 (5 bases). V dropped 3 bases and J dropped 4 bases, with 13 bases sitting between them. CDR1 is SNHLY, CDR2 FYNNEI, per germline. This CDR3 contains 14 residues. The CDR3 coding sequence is TGTGCCAGCAGTGATCAGGGTTTTTTGTACGAGCAGTACTTC. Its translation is CASSDQGFLYEQYF.

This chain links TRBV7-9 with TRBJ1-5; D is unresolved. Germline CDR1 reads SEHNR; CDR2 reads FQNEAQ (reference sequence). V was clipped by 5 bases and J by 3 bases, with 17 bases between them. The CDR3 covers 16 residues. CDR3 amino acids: CASSLSSGQVNQPQHF. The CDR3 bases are TGTGCCAGCAGCCTTTCGAGCGGGCAGGTCAATCAGCCCCAGCATTTT.

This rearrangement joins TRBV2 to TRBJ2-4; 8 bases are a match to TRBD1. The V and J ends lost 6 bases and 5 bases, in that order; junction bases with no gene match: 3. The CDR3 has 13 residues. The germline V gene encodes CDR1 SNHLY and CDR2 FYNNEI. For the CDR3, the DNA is TGTGCCAGCAGGTTGACAGGGGAAAACATTCAGTACTTC. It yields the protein CASRLTGENIQYF.

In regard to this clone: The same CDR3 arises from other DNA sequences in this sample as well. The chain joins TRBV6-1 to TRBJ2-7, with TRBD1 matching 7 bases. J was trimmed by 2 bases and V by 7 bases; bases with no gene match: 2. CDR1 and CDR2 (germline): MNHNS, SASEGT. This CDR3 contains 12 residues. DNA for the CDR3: TGTGCCAGCAAGGGGGCTACCTACGAGCAGTACTTC. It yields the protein CASKGATYEQYF.

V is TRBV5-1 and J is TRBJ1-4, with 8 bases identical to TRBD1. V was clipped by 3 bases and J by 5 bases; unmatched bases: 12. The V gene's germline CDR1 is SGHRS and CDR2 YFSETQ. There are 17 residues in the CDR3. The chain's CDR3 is CASSWVPGTGGNEKLFF. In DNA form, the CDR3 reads TGCGCCAGCAGCTGGGTCCCCGGTACAGGGGGGAATGAAAAACTGTTTTTT. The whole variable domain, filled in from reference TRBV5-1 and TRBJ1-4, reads KAGVTQTPRYLIKTRGQQVTLSCSPISGHRSVSWYQQTPGQGLQFLFEYFSETQRNKGNFPGRFSGRQFSNSRSEMNVSTLELGDSALYLCASSWVPGTGGNEKLFFGSGTQLSVL.

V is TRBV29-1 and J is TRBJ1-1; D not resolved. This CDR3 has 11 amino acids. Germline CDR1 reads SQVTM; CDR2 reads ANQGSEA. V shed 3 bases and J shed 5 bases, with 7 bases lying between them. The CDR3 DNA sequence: TGCAGCGTTGAGAGGGAGACTGAAGCTTTCTTT. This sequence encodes CSVERETEAFF. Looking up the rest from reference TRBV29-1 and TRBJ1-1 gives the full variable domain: SAVISQKPSRDICQRGTSLTIQCQVDSQVTMMFWYRQQPGQSLTLIATANQGSEATYESGFVIDKFPISRPNLTFSTLTVSNMSPEDSSIYLCSVERETEAFFGQGTRLTVV.

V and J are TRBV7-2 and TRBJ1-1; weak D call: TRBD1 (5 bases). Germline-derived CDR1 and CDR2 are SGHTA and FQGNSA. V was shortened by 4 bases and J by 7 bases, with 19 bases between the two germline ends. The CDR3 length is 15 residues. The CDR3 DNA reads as TGTGCCAGCAGCTCGCGCCGGGACCTATCTTATGAAGCTTTCTTT. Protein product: CASSSRRDLSYEAFF.

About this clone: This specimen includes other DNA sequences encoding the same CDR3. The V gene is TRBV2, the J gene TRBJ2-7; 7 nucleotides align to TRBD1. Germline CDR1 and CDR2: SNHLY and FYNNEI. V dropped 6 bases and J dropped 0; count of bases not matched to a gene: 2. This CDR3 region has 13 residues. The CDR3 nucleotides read TGTGCCAGCAGCCGGGACAGCTCCTACGAGCAGTACTTC. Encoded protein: CASSRDSSYEQYF.

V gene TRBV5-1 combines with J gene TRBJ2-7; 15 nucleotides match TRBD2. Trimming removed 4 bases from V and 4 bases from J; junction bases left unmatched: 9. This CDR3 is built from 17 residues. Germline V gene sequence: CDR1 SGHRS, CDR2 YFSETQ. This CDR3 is CASSPFHGTSGRYEQYF. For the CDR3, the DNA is TGCGCCAGCAGCCCCTTCCACGGGACTAGCGGGAGGTACGAGCAGTACTTC.

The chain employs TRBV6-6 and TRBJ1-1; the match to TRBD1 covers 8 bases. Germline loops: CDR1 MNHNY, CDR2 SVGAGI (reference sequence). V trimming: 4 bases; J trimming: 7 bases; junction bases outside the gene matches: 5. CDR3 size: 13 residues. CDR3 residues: CASSWDRSVEAFF. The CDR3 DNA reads TGTGCCAGCAGTTGGGACAGGAGTGTTGAAGCTTTCTTT.

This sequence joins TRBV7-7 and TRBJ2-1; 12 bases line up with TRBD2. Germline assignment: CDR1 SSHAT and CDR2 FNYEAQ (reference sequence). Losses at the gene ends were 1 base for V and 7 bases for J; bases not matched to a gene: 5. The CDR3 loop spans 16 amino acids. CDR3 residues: CASSLGGLAGRNEQFF. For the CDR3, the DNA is TGTGCCAGCAGCTTAGGCGGACTAGCGGGGAGAAATGAGCAGTTCTTC.

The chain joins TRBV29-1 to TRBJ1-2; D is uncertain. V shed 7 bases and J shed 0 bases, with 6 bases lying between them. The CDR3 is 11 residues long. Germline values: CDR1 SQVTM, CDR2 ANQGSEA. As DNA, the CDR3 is TGCAGCGAAGGGACTAACTATGGCTACACCTTC. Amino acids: CSEGTNYGYTF.

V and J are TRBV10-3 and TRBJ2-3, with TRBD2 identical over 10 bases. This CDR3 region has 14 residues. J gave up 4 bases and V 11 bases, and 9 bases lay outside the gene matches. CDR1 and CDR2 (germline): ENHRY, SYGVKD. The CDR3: CAARLAGVSDTQYF. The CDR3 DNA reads TGTGCCGCGAGGCTAGCGGGAGTCTCAGATACGCAGTATTTT.

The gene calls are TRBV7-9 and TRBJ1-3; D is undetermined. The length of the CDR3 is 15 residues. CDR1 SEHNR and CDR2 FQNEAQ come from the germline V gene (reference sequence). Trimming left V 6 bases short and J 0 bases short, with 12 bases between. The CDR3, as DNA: TGTGCCAGCAGTCCTCGACAAGTCTCTGGAAACACCATATATTTT. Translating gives CASSPRQVSGNTIYF.

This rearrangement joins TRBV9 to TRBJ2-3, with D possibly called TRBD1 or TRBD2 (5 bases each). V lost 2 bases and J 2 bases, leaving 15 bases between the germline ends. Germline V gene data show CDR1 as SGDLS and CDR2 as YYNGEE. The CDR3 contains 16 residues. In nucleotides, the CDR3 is TGTGCCAGCAGCGTTAGTCGGGACCAATACACAGATACGCAGTATTTT. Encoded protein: CASSVSRDQYTDTQYF.